Here is one T cell receptor (beta chain) with its context. This sample was taken from a study of blood T cell repertoires in COVID-19. Sequenced by immunoSEQ multiplex PCR; TCRdb stores in-frame clones only, minus some. The table has around 150,000 clones, around nine tenths seen once; the top ten hold about 10%. Germline CDR1 reads MDHEN; CDR2 reads SYDVKM. CDR3 length equals 13 residues. The V end lost 2 bases, the J end lost 8 bases, and 12 bases lay between the germline ends. The chain employs TRBV28 and TRBJ1-1; no reliable D call. Sequences were obtained from peripheral blood. The origin of this receptor is a man aged 45-60 years with active or convalescent COVID-19. The CDR3 loop reads CASSLTGYSEAFF. The CDR3 nucleotides are TGTGCCAGCAGTTTAACCGGGTACTCCGAAGCTTTCTTT.